These T cell receptor beta chains were read from a single sample in a study of cytomegalovirus exposure and HLA in healthy donors. Libraries were prepared by immunoSEQ multiplex PCR; TCRdb keeps only in-frame clonotypes and omits some of them. This table holds about 170,000 clones, roughly 79% found once. Sequenced input: PBMCs. The origin of the receptors is a woman under 30 in good health and CMV-seropositive. Both conserved end residues are part of each CDR3. Each record gives: clone size, D gene, V gene, J gene, CDR3 protein, CDR3 DNA. A D gene is named only where the DNA matches it firmly. Clone size is not always given. Where it is, it says once, few, many or a class for expanded clones.

abundance: NA; d_gene: NA; v_gene: TRBV6-1; j_gene: TRBJ2-7; CDR3aa: CASCGTDMTYEQYF; CDR3nt: TGTGCCAGCTGCGGGACGGACATGACCTACGAGCAGTACTTC
abundance: NA; d_gene: TRBD2; v_gene: TRBV29-1; j_gene: TRBJ2-7; CDR3aa: CSVETSGGSYEQYF; CDR3nt: TGCAGCGTTGAAACTAGCGGAGGCTCCTACGAGCAGTACTTC
abundance: NA; d_gene: NA; v_gene: TRBV6-5; j_gene: TRBJ2-7; CDR3aa: CASRIRRVVSYEQYF; CDR3nt: TGTGCCAGCAGAATACGCCGGGTCGTCTCCTACGAGCAGTACTTC
abundance: NA; d_gene: NA; v_gene: TRBV29-1; j_gene: TRBJ2-7; CDR3aa: CSALKTYEQYF; CDR3nt: TGCAGCGCTCTTAAAACCTACGAGCAGTACTTC
abundance: NA; d_gene: TRBD1; v_gene: TRBV11-2; j_gene: TRBJ2-5; CDR3aa: CASSYYGTVQETQYF; CDR3nt: TGTGCCAGCAGCTACTACGGGACAGTTCAAGAGACCCAGTACTTC
abundance: NA; d_gene: TRBD1; v_gene: TRBV2; j_gene: TRBJ2-7; CDR3aa: CASGRDRAYSYEQYF; CDR3nt: TGTGCCAGCGGGAGGGACAGGGCGTACTCCTACGAGCAGTACTTC
abundance: NA; d_gene: NA; v_gene: TRBV19; j_gene: TRBJ1-1; CDR3aa: CASRKTADGQPNTEAFF; CDR3nt: TGTGCCAGTCGAAAGACGGCCGATGGACAGCCGAACACTGAAGCTTTCTTT
abundance: once; d_gene: NA; v_gene: TRBV30; j_gene: TRBJ1-5; CDR3aa: CAWTFGDMEQHQPQHF; CDR3nt: TGTGCCTGGACATTTGGGGACATGGAACAACATCAGCCCCAGCATTTT
abundance: NA; d_gene: TRBD1; v_gene: TRBV25-1; j_gene: TRBJ2-1; CDR3aa: CASTRDRDINEQFF; CDR3nt: TGTGCCAGCACCCGGGACAGGGATATCAATGAGCAGTTCTTC
abundance: NA; d_gene: TRBD1; v_gene: TRBV7-3; j_gene: TRBJ2-7; CDR3aa: CASSSSRDRVGEQYF; CDR3nt: TGTGCCAGCAGCTCTAGTCGGGACAGGGTTGGCGAGCAGTACTTC
abundance: NA; d_gene: NA; v_gene: TRBV9; j_gene: TRBJ2-7; CDR3aa: CASSVNTISYEQYF; CDR3nt: TGTGCCAGCAGCGTTAACACCATCTCCTACGAGCAGTACTTC
abundance: NA; d_gene: NA; v_gene: TRBV6-5; j_gene: TRBJ2-1; CDR3aa: CASRTGWDEQFF; CDR3nt: TGTGCCAGCAGAACAGGGTGGGATGAGCAGTTCTTC
abundance: NA; d_gene: NA; v_gene: TRBV5-6; j_gene: TRBJ1-6; CDR3aa: CASSLAGSYNSPLHF; CDR3nt: TGTGCCAGCAGCTTGGCAGGCTCCTATAATTCACCCCTCCACTTT
abundance: NA; d_gene: NA; v_gene: TRBV5-5; j_gene: TRBJ1-4; CDR3aa: CASSQARITNEKLFF; CDR3nt: TGTGCCAGCAGCCAAGCTCGAATTACTAATGAAAAACTGTTTTTT
abundance: NA; d_gene: TRBD1; v_gene: TRBV19; j_gene: TRBJ2-7; CDR3aa: CASSINRGTYEQYF; CDR3nt: TGTGCCAGTAGTATCAACAGGGGAACCTACGAGCAGTACTTC
abundance: once; d_gene: NA; v_gene: TRBV2; j_gene: TRBJ2-1; CDR3aa: CASSEVPPGYNEQFF; CDR3nt: TGTGCCAGCAGTGAAGTTCCACCAGGCTACAATGAGCAGTTCTTC
abundance: NA; d_gene: TRBD1; v_gene: TRBV19; j_gene: TRBJ1-1; CDR3aa: CASTLGTGADYDTEAFF; CDR3nt: TGTGCCAGTACCCTAGGGACAGGGGCAGATTACGACACTGAAGCTTTCTTT
abundance: NA; d_gene: NA; v_gene: TRBV2; j_gene: TRBJ1-6; CDR3aa: CASNDGSPLHF; CDR3nt: TGTGCCAGCAATGACGGTTCACCCCTCCACTTT
abundance: few; d_gene: NA; v_gene: TRBV5-4; j_gene: TRBJ2-3; CDR3aa: CASSLMFGASTDTQYF; CDR3nt: TGTGCCAGCAGCTTAATGTTCGGTGCTAGCACAGATACGCAGTATTTT
abundance: NA; d_gene: NA; v_gene: TRBV7-2; j_gene: TRBJ2-7; CDR3aa: CASSRTYEQYF; CDR3nt: TGTGCCAGCAGCCGTACCTACGAGCAGTACTTC
abundance: NA; d_gene: TRBD1; v_gene: TRBV6-4; j_gene: TRBJ2-3; CDR3aa: CASSQGDRASDTQYF; CDR3nt: TGTGCCAGCAGTCAAGGAGACAGGGCTTCAGATACGCAGTATTTT
abundance: NA; d_gene: NA; v_gene: TRBV10-3; j_gene: TRBJ1-5; CDR3aa: CATQRAFNQPQHF; CDR3nt: TGTGCCACTCAGCGCGCTTTCAATCAGCCCCAGCATTTT
abundance: NA; d_gene: NA; v_gene: TRBV23-1; j_gene: TRBJ2-3; CDR3aa: CASSQSWRRWVRGRANTDTQYF; CDR3nt: TGCGCCAGCAGTCAATCCTGGCGGCGATGGGTTAGGGGCCGCGCGAACACAGATACGCAGTATTTT
abundance: NA; d_gene: NA; v_gene: TRBV2; j_gene: TRBJ2-2; CDR3aa: CASILRGLDRGNTGELFF; CDR3nt: TGTGCCAGCATTCTAAGGGGTCTGGACAGAGGGAACACCGGGGAGCTGTTTTTT
abundance: few; d_gene: NA; v_gene: TRBV6-1; j_gene: TRBJ2-5; CDR3aa: CASSEIHNPGKETQYF; CDR3nt: TGTGCCAGCAGTGAAATACACAACCCGGGGAAAGAGACCCAGTACTTC
abundance: few; d_gene: NA; v_gene: TRBV7-2; j_gene: TRBJ1-6; CDR3aa: CASSLANRVSSPLHF; CDR3nt: TGTGCCAGCAGCTTAGCGAACAGGGTTTCTTCACCCCTCCACTTT
abundance: NA; d_gene: NA; v_gene: TRBV4-2; j_gene: TRBJ1-6; CDR3aa: CASSQTGVGGSRNSPLHF; CDR3nt: TGTGCCAGCAGCCAGACTGGGGTAGGGGGAAGTAGGAATTCACCCCTCCACTTT
abundance: NA; d_gene: TRBD2; v_gene: TRBV5-1; j_gene: TRBJ2-1; CDR3aa: CASSLGLGDEQFF; CDR3nt: TGCGCCAGCAGCCTGGGACTAGGGGATGAGCAGTTCTTC
abundance: NA; d_gene: TRBD1; v_gene: TRBV2; j_gene: TRBJ1-5; CDR3aa: CASGSRDRGYSNQPQHF; CDR3nt: TGTGCCAGCGGTAGCCGGGACAGGGGGTATAGCAATCAGCCCCAGCATTTT
abundance: once; d_gene: TRBD2; v_gene: TRBV9; j_gene: TRBJ2-3; CDR3aa: CASSVGGGNVDTQYF; CDR3nt: TGTGCCAGCAGCGTCGGGGGGGGGAATGTAGATACGCAGTATTTT
abundance: NA; d_gene: NA; v_gene: TRBV19; j_gene: TRBJ1-1; CDR3aa: CASSISVPPRRAFF; CDR3nt: TGTGCCAGTAGTATATCGGTTCCCCCCCGGAGGGCTTTCTTT
abundance: NA; d_gene: TRBD2; v_gene: TRBV27; j_gene: TRBJ2-1; CDR3aa: CATRLAANNEQFF; CDR3nt: TGTGCCACCAGACTAGCGGCAAACAATGAGCAGTTCTTC
abundance: NA; d_gene: NA; v_gene: TRBV7-3; j_gene: TRBJ1-1; CDR3aa: CASSRGRGELAFF; CDR3nt: TGTGCCAGCAGCCGCGGGAGGGGTGAGTTAGCTTTCTTT
abundance: NA; d_gene: TRBD1; v_gene: TRBV11-2; j_gene: TRBJ1-2; CDR3aa: CASSSTTGQGGYTF; CDR3nt: TGTGCCAGCAGCTCTACGACAGGGCAGGGTGGCTACACCTTC
abundance: medium-sized; d_gene: TRBD2; v_gene: TRBV6-4; j_gene: TRBJ2-3; CDR3aa: CASSETSGGTDTQYF; CDR3nt: TGTGCCAGCAGTGAGACTAGCGGGGGCACAGATACGCAGTATTTT
abundance: NA; d_gene: TRBD1; v_gene: TRBV5-4; j_gene: TRBJ1-3; CDR3aa: CASSFGQAGGLGSGNTIYF; CDR3nt: TGTGCCAGCAGCTTTGGACAGGCCGGGGGCCTCGGCTCTGGAAACACCATATATTTT
abundance: NA; d_gene: NA; v_gene: TRBV28; j_gene: TRBJ2-7; CDR3aa: CASSATSEQYF; CDR3nt: TGTGCCAGCAGTGCGACTTCCGAGCAGTACTTC
abundance: NA; d_gene: TRBD2; v_gene: TRBV27; j_gene: TRBJ2-7; CDR3aa: CASSLGGLAREQYF; CDR3nt: TGTGCCAGCAGTTTAGGGGGACTAGCGAGGGAGCAGTACTTC